This is a list of T cell receptor beta chains from one sample in a study of early T cells in non-severe SARS-CoV-2 infection. TCRdb called the 5' RACE reads again in MiXCR, with one record for every CDR3 protein. The sample carries about 97,000 distinct CDR3 sequences, roughly 11% recorded once. The material sequenced was whole blood, taken at baseline. The receptors originated from an adult who was a healthcare worker with PCR-confirmed SARS-CoV-2 infection or an uninfected control (not recorded which). The CDR3 runs from the conserved cysteine through the conserved F or W. The D gene is left open where the match is weak. Some rows have no size entry. The others give once, few or many, or a class for an expanded clone.

abundance: many
d_gene: -
j_gene: TRBJ2-5
len: 16
v_gene: TRBV10-1
CDR3nt: TGCGCCAGCAGTGAGTCGCGGACTCCGGCGGAAGAGACCCAGTACTTC
CDR3aa: CASSESRTPAEETQYF

abundance: -
d_gene: -
j_gene: TRBJ1-2
len: 15
v_gene: TRBV11-2
CDR3nt: TGTGCCAGCAGCTTAGATTACAGATTGGACTATGGCTACACCTTC
CDR3aa: CASSLDYRLDYGYTF

abundance: many
d_gene: -
j_gene: TRBJ1-1
len: 14
v_gene: TRBV19
CDR3nt: TGTGCCAGTATTCAACCCGATAGGAACACTGAAGCTTTCTTT
CDR3aa: CASIQPDRNTEAFF

abundance: few
d_gene: -
j_gene: TRBJ2-7
len: 13
v_gene: TRBV7-9
CDR3nt: TGTGCCAGCAGCAAAACCCCCTCCTACGAGCAGTACTTC
CDR3aa: CASSKTPSYEQYF

abundance: many
d_gene: TRBD2
j_gene: TRBJ2-1
len: 18
v_gene: TRBV5-1
CDR3nt: TGCGCCAGCAGCTTGGCAGCTAGCGGGCCCGCCTCCTACAATGAGCAGTTCTTC
CDR3aa: CASSLAASGPASYNEQFF

abundance: few
d_gene: -
j_gene: TRBJ1-5
len: 12
v_gene: TRBV7-2
CDR3nt: TGTGCCAGCAGCTTAGGAGGGGAGCCCCAGCATTTT
CDR3aa: CASSLGGEPQHF

abundance: many
d_gene: -
j_gene: TRBJ2-7
len: 16
v_gene: TRBV4-2
CDR3nt: TGTGCCAGCAGCCAAGATGCTGGTGGCCCGTCTGGGGAGCAGTACTTC
CDR3aa: CASSQDAGGPSGEQYF

abundance: -
d_gene: TRBD1
j_gene: TRBJ1-1
len: 14
v_gene: TRBV10-3
CDR3nt: TGTGCCATCACCTCCGGGACAGTGAACACTGAAGCTTTCTTT
CDR3aa: CAITSGTVNTEAFF

abundance: -
d_gene: -
j_gene: TRBJ2-6
len: 16
v_gene: TRBV6-1
CDR3nt: TGTGCCAGCAGTCCAGGACAGTTCTCTGGGGCCAACGTCCTGACTTTC
CDR3aa: CASSPGQFSGANVLTF

abundance: few
d_gene: -
j_gene: TRBJ1-1
len: 15
v_gene: TRBV11-1
CDR3nt: TGTGCCAGCAGCTTGGGGGGTCCTATGAACACTGAAGCTTTCTTT
CDR3aa: CASSLGGPMNTEAFF

abundance: few
d_gene: -
j_gene: TRBJ2-1
len: 16
v_gene: TRBV6-5
CDR3nt: TGTGCCAGCAGACAAACAGGGATGAAAACCTACAATGAGCAGTTCTTC
CDR3aa: CASRQTGMKTYNEQFF

abundance: -
d_gene: -
j_gene: TRBJ2-6
len: 17
v_gene: TRBV19
CDR3nt: TGTGCCAGTTCCAGGGACTTACTAGTAGGTGGGGCCAACGTCCTGACTTTC
CDR3aa: CASSRDLLVGGANVLTF

abundance: -
d_gene: -
j_gene: TRBJ1-3
len: 15
v_gene: TRBV6-2/TRBV6-3
CDR3nt: TGTGCCAGCAGTTACGGGATCATCTCTGGAAACACCATATATTTT
CDR3aa: CASSYGIISGNTIYF

abundance: few
d_gene: TRBD2
j_gene: TRBJ2-2
len: 15
v_gene: TRBV19
CDR3nt: TGTGCCAGTCGGACTAGCGGGGGGACGACCGGGGAGCTGTTTTTT
CDR3aa: CASRTSGGTTGELFF

abundance: few
d_gene: -
j_gene: TRBJ2-2
len: 17
v_gene: TRBV10-3
CDR3nt: TGTGCCATCGCCCGGACCGTAGGCGGGGATAACACCGGGGAGCTGTTTTTT
CDR3aa: CAIARTVGGDNTGELFF

abundance: -
d_gene: TRBD1
j_gene: TRBJ2-3
len: 13
v_gene: TRBV6-1
CDR3nt: TGTGCCAGCGGCCAGGGGGCCCTAGATACGCAGTATTTT
CDR3aa: CASGQGALDTQYF

abundance: many
d_gene: -
j_gene: TRBJ1-1
len: 11
v_gene: TRBV10-2
CDR3nt: TGCGCCAGCAGCGAGACTAAAGGAGCTTTCTTT
CDR3aa: CASSETKGAFF

abundance: many
d_gene: -
j_gene: TRBJ1-1
len: 14
v_gene: TRBV5-8
CDR3nt: TGTGCCAGCAGCTCCCCCACCTCAAGCCCTGAAGCTTTCTTT
CDR3aa: CASSSPTSSPEAFF

abundance: many
d_gene: -
j_gene: TRBJ2-2
len: 13
v_gene: TRBV20-1
CDR3nt: TGCAGTGCTAACAGGGTGGGCACCGGGGAGCTGTTTTTT
CDR3aa: CSANRVGTGELFF

abundance: many
d_gene: TRBD1
j_gene: TRBJ1-2
len: 15
v_gene: TRBV7-9
CDR3nt: TGTGCCAGCAGCCCCTGGGACAGGGGTCAGACTGGCTACACCTTC
CDR3aa: CASSPWDRGQTGYTF

abundance: few
d_gene: -
j_gene: TRBJ2-3
len: 14
v_gene: TRBV20-1
CDR3nt: TGCAGTGCTAGTGGGGGGCAGAGCACAGATACGCAGTATTTT
CDR3aa: CSASGGQSTDTQYF

abundance: -
d_gene: TRBD1
j_gene: TRBJ2-1
len: 15
v_gene: TRBV6-1
CDR3nt: TGTGCCAGCAGTCTCGCCGGGACAGGGCACAATGAGCAGTTCTTC
CDR3aa: CASSLAGTGHNEQFF

abundance: medium-sized
d_gene: -
j_gene: TRBJ2-2
len: 13
v_gene: TRBV6-2/TRBV6-3
CDR3nt: TGTGCCAGCAGTTACAGGGACACCGGGGAGCTGTTTTTT
CDR3aa: CASSYRDTGELFF

abundance: -
d_gene: TRBD1
j_gene: TRBJ1-2
len: 14
v_gene: TRBV7-6
CDR3nt: TGTGCCAGCAGCCAGGACAGGGCCGGATATGGCTACACCTTC
CDR3aa: CASSQDRAGYGYTF

abundance: few
d_gene: -
j_gene: TRBJ2-3
len: 16
v_gene: TRBV11-3
CDR3nt: TGTGCCAGCAGCCAGCGTGCGGGGAGCCGGACAGATACGCAGTATTTT
CDR3aa: CASSQRAGSRTDTQYF

abundance: -
d_gene: -
j_gene: TRBJ2-7
len: 15
v_gene: TRBV11-2
CDR3nt: TGTGCCAGCAGCTTAGATAGGGGTCAGCTGAACGAGCAGTACTTC
CDR3aa: CASSLDRGQLNEQYF

abundance: -
d_gene: TRBD2
j_gene: TRBJ2-1
len: 13
v_gene: TRBV29-1
CDR3nt: TGCAGCGTTAGCGGGGGCCCAAACAATGAGCAGTTCTTC
CDR3aa: CSVSGGPNNEQFF

abundance: few
d_gene: -
j_gene: TRBJ2-2
len: 15
v_gene: TRBV29-1
CDR3nt: TGCAGCGTTGAAGATGGTAAAGGGGGCACCGGGGAGCTGTTTTTT
CDR3aa: CSVEDGKGGTGELFF

abundance: -
d_gene: -
j_gene: TRBJ2-3
len: 13
v_gene: TRBV30
CDR3nt: TGTGCCTGGAGTAGGGATGGACCAGATACGCAGTATTTT
CDR3aa: CAWSRDGPDTQYF

abundance: many
d_gene: -
j_gene: TRBJ1-1
len: 16
v_gene: TRBV15
CDR3nt: TGTGCCACCAGCAGAGTAACGGGATCTACCCACACTGAAGCTTTCTTT
CDR3aa: CATSRVTGSTHTEAFF

abundance: -
d_gene: -
j_gene: TRBJ2-5
len: 13
v_gene: TRBV15
CDR3nt: TGTGCCACCAGCAGAGAACTACAAGAGACCCAGTACTTC
CDR3aa: CATSRELQETQYF

abundance: -
d_gene: -
j_gene: TRBJ2-1
len: 11
v_gene: TRBV21-1
CDR3nt: TGTGCCGATCCTGAGTGGGGCGTTCAGTTCTTC
CDR3aa: CADPEWGVQFF

abundance: -
d_gene: TRBD1
j_gene: TRBJ1-1
len: 15
v_gene: TRBV27
CDR3nt: TGTGCCAGCAGTTTAATCGGGGACAGGAACACTGAAGCTTTCTTT
CDR3aa: CASSLIGDRNTEAFF

abundance: few
d_gene: -
j_gene: TRBJ2-1
len: 17
v_gene: TRBV12-5
CDR3nt: TGTGCTAGTGGTCCCCCCAGAGGGCAGGGTTATGGCAATGAGCAGTTCTTC
CDR3aa: CASGPPRGQGYGNEQFF

abundance: few
d_gene: TRBD2
j_gene: TRBJ2-2
len: 16
v_gene: TRBV5-4
CDR3nt: TGTGCCAGCAGCTTGGGTAGCGGGGCTAACACCGGGGAGCTGTTTTTT
CDR3aa: CASSLGSGANTGELFF

abundance: many
d_gene: -
j_gene: TRBJ2-7
len: 12
v_gene: TRBV3-1
CDR3nt: TGTGCCAGCAGCCAAACAGGGCTGGAGCAGTACTTC
CDR3aa: CASSQTGLEQYF

abundance: many
d_gene: TRBD1
j_gene: TRBJ1-1
len: 17
v_gene: TRBV5-6
CDR3nt: TGTGCCAGCAGCTTGGCCGGGACAGGGGGCTCGAGGACTGAAGCTTTCTTT
CDR3aa: CASSLAGTGGSRTEAFF

abundance: many
d_gene: -
j_gene: TRBJ2-3
len: 15
v_gene: TRBV10-2
CDR3nt: TGCGCCAGCGCCGAAGGCTTTGCTAGCACAGATACGCAGTATTTT
CDR3aa: CASAEGFASTDTQYF

abundance: -
d_gene: -
j_gene: TRBJ1-2
len: 14
v_gene: TRBV27
CDR3nt: TGTGCCAGCAGTTTATCCCGGTACCCGTCTGGCTACACCTTC
CDR3aa: CASSLSRYPSGYTF

abundance: -
d_gene: TRBD1
j_gene: TRBJ2-7
len: 14
v_gene: TRBV5-1
CDR3nt: TGCGCCAGCAGCCAGGGACAGGGGGCTTTCGAGCAGTACTTC
CDR3aa: CASSQGQGAFEQYF

abundance: once
d_gene: -
j_gene: TRBJ1-6
len: 15
v_gene: TRBV7-2
CDR3nt: TGTGCCAGCAGTCAAACGTGGACAGACAATTCACCCCTCCACTTT
CDR3aa: CASSQTWTDNSPLHF

abundance: few
d_gene: -
j_gene: TRBJ2-3
len: 14
v_gene: TRBV5-6
CDR3nt: TGTGCCAGCAGCCCCGGGGGACGCACAGATACGCAGTATTTT
CDR3aa: CASSPGGRTDTQYF

abundance: many
d_gene: TRBD1
j_gene: TRBJ2-2
len: 18
v_gene: TRBV6-1
CDR3nt: TGTGCCAGCCGACTCTCGGCTGCGACAGGGGGCAACACCGGGGAGCTGTTTTTT
CDR3aa: CASRLSAATGGNTGELFF